A selection of T cell receptor beta chains follows, all from one sample in a study of T-cell reconstitution after alpha-beta-depleted transplantation in children. Using its own MiXCR run on the PCR reads, TCRdb lists one record per CDR3 protein. The sample lists fewer than 750,000 distinct CDR3 sequences; 20% to 25% were seen once. Sequenced here: PBMCs, mostly from graft donor cells, sampled 360 days after TCRalphabeta/CD19-depleted stem cell transplant. Every receptor here comes from a boy under two years old who had a stem cell transplant for acute myeloid leukemia, so the T cells may come from the graft donor. CDR3s include the opening cysteine and the closing phenylalanine or tryptophan. A D gene is named only where the DNA matches it firmly. Clone sizes are given selectively: once, few, many, or a class where the clone is expanded.

D	size	V	J	CDR3	DNA
NA	many	TRBV7-8	TRBJ2-3	CASSLEWLEGDTQYF	TGTGCCAGCAGCTTAGAGTGGCTAGAGGGAGATACGCAGTATTTT
NA	many	TRBV7-2	TRBJ2-3	CASSLRRADTQYF	TGTGCCAGCAGCTTACGCAGGGCAGATACGCAGTATTTT
NA	NA	TRBV20-1	TRBJ2-1	CSARDSGAVNEQFF	TGCAGTGCTAGAGATTCGGGAGCTGTCAATGAGCAGTTCTTC
TRBD2	few	TRBV7-3	TRBJ2-7	CASSSSGDREQYF	TGTGCCAGCAGCTCTAGCGGGGACCGGGAGCAGTACTTC
NA	NA	TRBV30	TRBJ1-6	CAWRAETDSPLHF	TGTGCCTGGAGGGCAGAGACAGATTCACCCCTCCACTTT
TRBD1	NA	TRBV10-1	TRBJ2-3	CASSRGPGQSTDTQYF	TGCGCCAGCAGTCGCGGCCCGGGACAGAGCACAGATACGCAGTATTTT
NA	NA	TRBV10-3	TRBJ2-5	CAISAGGQGGIQETQYF	TGTGCCATCAGTGCGGGGGGTCAGGGGGGGATACAAGAGACCCAGTACTTC
NA	NA	TRBV12-5	TRBJ2-2	CASGYRTGELFF	TGTGCTAGTGGTTACAGGACCGGGGAGCTGTTTTTT
TRBD2	many	TRBV6-1	TRBJ2-1	CASRTSGALNEQFF	TGTGCCAGCAGAACTAGCGGGGCCCTCAATGAGCAGTTCTTC
NA	many	TRBV5-5	TRBJ2-3	CASRSLPSTDTQYF	TGTGCCAGCAGGTCGCTGCCTAGCACAGATACGCAGTATTTT
NA	NA	TRBV11-3	TRBJ1-1	CASSLDGPGAFF	TGTGCCAGCAGCTTAGACGGGCCTGGGGCTTTCTTT
NA	NA	TRBV12-5	TRBJ2-7	CASGLGGQGAQYF	TGTGCTAGTGGTTTGGGTGGGCAGGGAGCGCAGTACTTC
NA	NA	TRBV12-3/TRBV12-4	TRBJ2-3	CASSTPGTDTQYF	TGTGCCAGCAGTACGCCAGGCACAGATACGCAGTATTTT
NA	once	TRBV6-5	TRBJ2-1	CASSYSRDIQYNEQFF	TGTGCCAGCAGTTACTCGAGGGACATACAATACAATGAGCAGTTCTTC
NA	NA	TRBV11-1	TRBJ1-3	CASSSRAREGDRTAIF	TGTGCCAGCAGCTCAAGGGCCCGGGAGGGTGACCGGACCGCCATATTT
NA	many	TRBV29-1	TRBJ1-4	CSVEELESANEKLFF	TGCAGCGTTGAAGAATTGGAATCAGCTAATGAAAAACTGTTTTTT
NA	NA	TRBV6-2/TRBV6-3	TRBJ2-1	CASKTEDEQFF	TGTGCCAGCAAGACGGAGGATGAGCAGTTCTTC
NA	many	TRBV25-1	TRBJ2-5	CASSEWEDLETQYF	TGTGCCAGCAGTGAATGGGAGGACCTAGAGACCCAGTACTTC
TRBD2	NA	TRBV7-2	TRBJ2-3	CASSKGLADTDTQYF	TGTGCCAGCAGCAAGGGACTAGCGGACACAGATACGCAGTATTTT
TRBD1	few	TRBV24-1	TRBJ2-1	CATSDLSGTGNYNEQFF	TGTGCCACCAGTGATTTGTCGGGGACAGGGAACTACAATGAGCAGTTCTTC
TRBD2	NA	TRBV7-9	TRBJ2-3	CASSPGLAGGPTDTQYF	TGTGCCAGCAGCCCGGGACTAGCGGGGGGGCCCACAGATACGCAGTATTTT
TRBD2	NA	TRBV12-3/TRBV12-4	TRBJ2-5	CASTPRDSGMVAQYF	TGTGCCAGCACCCCACGGGATAGCGGGATGGTGGCCCAGTACTTC
TRBD2	few	TRBV6-6	TRBJ2-1	CASKGSGGGVQFF	TGTGCCAGCAAAGGTAGCGGGGGCGGGGTGCAGTTCTTC
NA	few	TRBV20-1	TRBJ2-7	CSAARQSYEQYF	TGCAGTGCTGCCCGACAGTCCTACGAGCAGTACTTC
NA	NA	TRBV20-1	TRBJ1-2	CSAAVNRAYNYGYTF	TGCAGTGCCGCAGTCAACAGGGCTTATAACTATGGCTACACCTTC
NA	NA	TRBV27	TRBJ1-1	CASSFISRGETEAFF	TGTGCCAGCAGTTTTATTTCGCGGGGGGAAACTGAAGCTTTCTTT
TRBD1	many	TRBV30	TRBJ2-1	CAWSVRTGQFF	TGTGCCTGGAGTGTACGGACAGGGCAGTTCTTC
NA	few	TRBV12-3/TRBV12-4	TRBJ2-1	CASSLARKNEQFF	TGTGCCAGCAGTTTGGCTAGAAAGAATGAGCAGTTCTTC
TRBD2	NA	TRBV28	TRBJ2-3	CASSPPGGAADTQYF	TGTGCCAGCAGTCCCCCGGGGGGGGCAGCAGATACGCAGTATTTT
NA	NA	TRBV15	TRBJ2-5	CATSPSAPVGTQYF	TGTGCCACCAGCCCCTCCGCCCCCGTCGGGACCCAGTACTTC
NA	NA	TRBV9	TRBJ2-7	CASTSDGAAVEQYF	TGTGCCAGCACCTCGGACGGTGCGGCGGTCGAGCAGTACTTC
NA	NA	TRBV27	TRBJ2-1	CASSSYKGFNEQFF	TGTGCCAGCAGTTCTTATAAGGGTTTCAATGAGCAGTTCTTC
NA	NA	TRBV20-1	TRBJ2-5	CSASPLLNSIQETQYF	TGCAGTGCTAGTCCCCTCCTAAACAGTATACAAGAGACCCAGTACTTC
NA	NA	TRBV20-1	TRBJ1-2	CSAREPGHMIPNYGYTF	TGCAGTGCGCGGGAGCCGGGACACATGATTCCTAACTATGGCTACACCTTC
NA	once	TRBV12-3/TRBV12-4	TRBJ2-7	CASTRDGAYEQYF	TGTGCCAGCACCCGGGACGGAGCCTACGAGCAGTACTTC
NA	many	TRBV20-1	TRBJ2-5	CSAAGEETQYF	TGCAGTGCGGCAGGGGAAGAGACCCAGTACTTC
NA	many	TRBV20-1	TRBJ1-6	CSASHGWVDSPLHF	TGCAGTGCTAGCCACGGATGGGTAGATTCACCCCTCCACTTT
NA	NA	TRBV20-1	TRBJ1-4	CSARVGRGLEKLFF	TGCAGTGCTAGAGTGGGCCGGGGTTTGGAAAAACTGTTTTTT
NA	many	TRBV14	TRBJ2-5	CASSQEKGRDQETQYF	TGTGCCAGCAGCCAAGAAAAGGGAAGGGACCAAGAGACCCAGTACTTC
NA	many	TRBV20-1	TRBJ2-4	CSAAGSLAKNIQYF	TGCAGTGCTGCAGGGAGTCTAGCCAAAAACATTCAGTACTTC
NA	few	TRBV6-1	TRBJ2-1	CASSGDLNNEQFF	TGTGCCAGCAGTGGGGACCTGAACAATGAGCAGTTCTTC
TRBD2	few	TRBV7-2	TRBJ2-3	CASSSSGGLSTDTQYF	TGTGCCAGCAGCTCTAGCGGGGGCCTTAGCACAGATACGCAGTATTTT
NA	many	TRBV11-3	TRBJ2-1	CASSPRGSYNEQFF	TGTGCCAGCAGCCCCAGGGGCTCCTACAATGAGCAGTTCTTC
NA	few	TRBV20-1	TRBJ1-6	CSARARHESPLHF	TGCAGTGCTAGAGCCAGACATGAATCACCCCTCCACTTT
NA	NA	TRBV4-3	TRBJ2-1	CASSQDASYNEQFF	TGCGCCAGCAGCCAAGATGCGAGCTACAATGAGCAGTTCTTC
TRBD2	NA	TRBV7-6	TRBJ2-3	CASSLVTSGDTQYF	TGTGCCAGCAGCTTAGTAACTAGCGGCGATACGCAGTATTTT
NA	many	TRBV12-3/TRBV12-4	TRBJ1-4	CASSFYGPLYPGDEKLFF	TGTGCCAGCAGTTTTTACGGGCCGCTTTACCCAGGTGATGAAAAACTGTTTTTT
NA	many	TRBV20-1	TRBJ2-7	CSARDESRTHEQYF	TGCAGTGCTAGAGATGAGAGTCGGACCCACGAGCAGTACTTC
NA	many	TRBV20-1	TRBJ2-7	CSARAPLGGYEQYF	TGCAGTGCTAGGGCACCTCTAGGAGGCTACGAGCAGTACTTC
NA	NA	TRBV11-1	TRBJ2-1	CASSLATGTNWYSGQFF	TGTGCCAGCAGCTTAGCGACTGGGACAAACTGGTATTCGGGGCAGTTCTTC
NA	many	TRBV6-5	TRBJ2-1	CASSKGYPYNEQFF	TGTGCCAGCTCGAAGGGGTATCCATACAATGAGCAGTTCTTC
NA	many	TRBV15	TRBJ2-2	CATSREGAGGELFF	TGTGCCACCAGCAGAGAAGGGGCGGGCGGGGAGCTGTTTTTT
NA	many	TRBV2	TRBJ1-1	CASSLQGGHTEAFF	TGTGCCAGCAGCCTACAGGGTGGGCACACTGAAGCTTTCTTT
NA	NA	TRBV7-2	TRBJ1-1	CASSLRHLAFF	TGTGCCAGCAGCTTAAGACATCTGGCTTTCTTT
TRBD1	many	TRBV15	TRBJ1-2	CATSRGGTVNYGYTF	TGTGCCACCAGCAGAGGCGGGACAGTTAACTATGGCTACACCTTC
NA	NA	TRBV2	TRBJ2-1	CASSEIPGGYNEQFF	TGTGCCAGCAGTGAAATTCCAGGGGGGTACAATGAGCAGTTCTTC